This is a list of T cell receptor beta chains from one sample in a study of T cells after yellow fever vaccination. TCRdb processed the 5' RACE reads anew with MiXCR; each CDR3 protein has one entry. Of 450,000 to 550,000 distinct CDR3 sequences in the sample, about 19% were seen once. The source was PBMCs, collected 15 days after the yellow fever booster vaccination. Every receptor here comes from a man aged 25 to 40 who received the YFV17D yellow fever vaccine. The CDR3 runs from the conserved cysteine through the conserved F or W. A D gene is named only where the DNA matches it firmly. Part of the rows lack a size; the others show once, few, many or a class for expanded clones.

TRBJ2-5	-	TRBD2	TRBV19	TGTGCCAGTAGTATAGGCGGAAGCGGGAGCGAGACCCAGTACTTC	CASSIGGSGSETQYF
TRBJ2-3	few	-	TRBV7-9	TGTGCCAGCAAAAAAATGGCGGTCTACACAGATACGCAGTATTTT	CASKKMAVYTDTQYF
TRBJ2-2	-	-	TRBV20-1	TGCAGTGCTAGGCGACTAGTACCCGGGGAGCTGTTTTTT	CSARRLVPGELFF
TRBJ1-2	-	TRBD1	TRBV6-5	TGTGCCAGCAGTTCTCTGGACAGGGTGTTCGGCTACACCTTC	CASSSLDRVFGYTF
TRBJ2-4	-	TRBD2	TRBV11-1	TGTGCCAGCAGCTCCTTCCTAGCGGGAGGGATGGTCAAAAACATTCAGTACTTC	CASSSFLAGGMVKNIQYF
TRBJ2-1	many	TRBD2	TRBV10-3	TGTGCCATCAGTGATGGCTTGACTAGCGGGAGGACCTCGCTGTACAATGAGCAGTTCTTC	CAISDGLTSGRTSLYNEQFF
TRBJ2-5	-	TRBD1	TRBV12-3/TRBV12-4	TGTGCCAGCAGTTCTTACAGGGGTATCCAAGAGACCCAGTACTTC	CASSSYRGIQETQYF
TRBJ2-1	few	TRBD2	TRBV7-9	TGTGCCAGCAGCTTAGCCTCCCTTCCGGGACTAGGACAGTTCTTC	CASSLASLPGLGQFF
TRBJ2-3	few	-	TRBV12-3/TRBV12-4	TGTGCCAGCAGTTTTGCCCCCGGGGTCGATACGCAGTATTTT	CASSFAPGVDTQYF
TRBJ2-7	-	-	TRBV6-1	TGTGCCAGCACCGCAGGGAAGGGGTCCTACGAGCAGTACTTC	CASTAGKGSYEQYF
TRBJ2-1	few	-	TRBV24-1	TGTGCCACCAGTGACTTCGTCGGGGGTGAGCAGTTCTTC	CATSDFVGGEQFF
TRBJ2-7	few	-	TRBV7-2	TGTGCCAGCAGCTTAGTGGTCCCACCGCGCGCGGGGGAGCAGTACTTC	CASSLVVPPRAGEQYF
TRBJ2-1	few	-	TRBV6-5	TGTGCCAGCAGCGGACCTAGATGGTCCTACAATGAGCAGTTCTTC	CASSGPRWSYNEQFF
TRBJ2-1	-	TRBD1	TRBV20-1	TGCAGTACTTGGACAGGGCAGAATGAGCAGTTCTTC	CSTWTGQNEQFF
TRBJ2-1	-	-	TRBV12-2	TGTGCAAGTCGCTACAGCGGAGACAATGAGCAGTTCTTC	CASRYSGDNEQFF
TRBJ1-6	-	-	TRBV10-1	TGCGCCAGCAGTGAAGAGGTTCACAATTCACCCCTCCACTTT	CASSEEVHNSPLHF
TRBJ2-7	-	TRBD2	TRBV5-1	TGCGCCAGCAGCTTCCTAGCGGAGGGCTACGAGCAGTACTTC	CASSFLAEGYEQYF
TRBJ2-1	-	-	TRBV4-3	TGCGCCAGCAGCCAAGATCCCCAGGGGTTAGAGCAGTTCTTC	CASSQDPQGLEQFF
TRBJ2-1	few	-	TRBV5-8	TGTGCCAGCAGCTTGGGAAGGAGGGGGCCTAACAATGAGCAGTTCTTC	CASSLGRRGPNNEQFF
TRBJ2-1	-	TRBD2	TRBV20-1	TGCAGTGCTGGTTTAGCGGGAGGGCCCCATGAGCAGTTCTTC	CSAGLAGGPHEQFF
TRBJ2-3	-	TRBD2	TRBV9	TGTGCCAGCAGCGTTAGCGGGACCTCAGATACGCAGTATTTT	CASSVSGTSDTQYF
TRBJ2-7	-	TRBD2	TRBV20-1	TGCAGTGCTCCCGGGACTAGCGGGAGCTCCTACGAGCAGTACTTC	CSAPGTSGSSYEQYF
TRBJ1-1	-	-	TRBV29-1	TGCAGCGTTGAAGATCGACGGGAGAACACTGAAGCTTTCTTT	CSVEDRRENTEAFF
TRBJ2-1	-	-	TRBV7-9	TGTGCCAGCAGCCCTTTTCAGGGATACAATGAGCAGTTCTTC	CASSPFQGYNEQFF
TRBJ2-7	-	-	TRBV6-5	TGTGCCAGCAGTTACTCCCAGTCCCAGAGATCGGGAGAGCAGTACTTC	CASSYSQSQRSGEQYF
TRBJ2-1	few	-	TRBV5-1	TGCGCCAGCAGAAGAGACATTTATGCTGAGCAGTTCTTC	CASRRDIYAEQFF
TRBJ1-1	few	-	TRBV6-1	TGTGCCAGCAGTCCCGCGGGTGTCACTGAAGCTTTCTTT	CASSPAGVTEAFF
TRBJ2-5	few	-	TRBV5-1	TGCGCCAGCACCCGGACAACAGGGGAGACCCAGTACTTC	CASTRTTGETQYF
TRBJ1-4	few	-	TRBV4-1	TGCGCCAGCAGCCACGGGCTAGAACTGTTTTTT	CASSHGLELFF
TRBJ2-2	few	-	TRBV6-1	TGTGCCAGCAGTAAGGGGTTGGGAGGGGAGCTGTTTTTT	CASSKGLGGELFF
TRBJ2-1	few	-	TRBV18	TGTGCCAGCTCCGGTGAGGACCAAAAGTTCTTC	CASSGEDQKFF
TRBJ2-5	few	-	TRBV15	TGTGCCATCAGAAGTGGGGAACAAGAGACCCAGTACTTC	CAIRSGEQETQYF
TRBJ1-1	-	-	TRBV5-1	TGCGCCAGCAGCTTGGATGAGGGAGTCACTGAAGCTTTCTTT	CASSLDEGVTEAFF
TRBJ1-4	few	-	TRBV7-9	TGTGCCAGCAGCTTCAACTCCTGGACTAATGAAAAACTGTTTTTT	CASSFNSWTNEKLFF
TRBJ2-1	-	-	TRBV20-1	TGCAGTGCTAGAGATCAAGGACTGACCCCTCTCTATGAGCAGTTCTTC	CSARDQGLTPLYEQFF
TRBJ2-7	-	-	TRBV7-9	TGTGCCAGCAGCCTCACCTGGGCAGGCGAATACGAGCAGTACTTC	CASSLTWAGEYEQYF